This is a list of T cell receptor beta chains from one sample in a study of shared clonotypes between healthy human individuals. Sequenced by immunoSEQ multiplex PCR; TCRdb stores in-frame clones only, minus some. Here the sample spans about 680,000 clones, more than 70% being singletons. Sequenced sample: memory CD4+ T cells sorted from blood. The receptors here all came from a woman between 25 and 40 years old in good health. CDR3s include the opening cysteine and the closing phenylalanine or tryptophan. Fields, in order: V gene, clone size, D gene, CDR3 length, J gene, CDR3 DNA, CDR3 protein. A D gene is named only where the DNA matches it firmly. Some rows mark clone size as missing; the rest say once, few, many or name a class of expanded clone.

TRBV28	NA	TRBD1	18	TRBJ2-6	TGTGCCAGCAGTTGGGGACAGGGGGCTTCGTCTGGGGCCAACGTCCTGACTTTC	CASSWGQGASSGANVLTF
TRBV30	NA	NA	16	TRBJ1-1	TGTGCCTGGGAGACCCACGGGACCCTCAGGGACACTGAAGCTTTCTTT	CAWETHGTLRDTEAFF
TRBV7-6	many	TRBD2	16	TRBJ2-3	TGTGCCAGCAGCTTACGGCTAGCGGGAGGCACAGATACGCAGTATTTT	CASSLRLAGGTDTQYF
TRBV19	many	NA	14	TRBJ1-5	TGTGCCTCGCAGGGGAATCTCGGGGGTCAGCCCCAGCATTTT	CASQGNLGGQPQHF
TRBV19	few	NA	16	TRBJ2-2	TGTGCCAGTAGTATATTGCCCGGGAGTGGTGCCGGGGAGCTGTTTTTT	CASSILPGSGAGELFF
TRBV5-1	NA	NA	14	TRBJ1-4	TGCGCCAGCAGGAAGGGATCAACTAATGAAAAACTGTTTTTT	CASRKGSTNEKLFF
TRBV10-3	NA	TRBD2	16	TRBJ2-1	TGTGCCATCACCGCCGGGACTAGCGGGAGGCATAATGAGCAGTTCTTC	CAITAGTSGRHNEQFF
TRBV19	NA	TRBD2	15	TRBJ2-2	TGTGCCAGTAGTATTAGCGGGTTGAACACCGGGGAGCTGTTTTTT	CASSISGLNTGELFF
TRBV7-2	NA	TRBD2	15	TRBJ2-1	TGTGCCAGCAGCTTATCTAGCGGGCTCTACAATGAGCAGTTCTTC	CASSLSSGLYNEQFF
TRBV2	few	NA	13	TRBJ1-4	TGTGCCAGCAGGGACAGCGAAAGTGAAAAACTGTTTTTT	CASRDSESEKLFF
TRBV5-1	few	TRBD1	16	TRBJ2-7	TGCGCCAGCAGCCCCGGACAGGGGTCCACCTCCTACGAGCAGTACTTC	CASSPGQGSTSYEQYF
TRBV7-9	NA	NA	15	TRBJ2-4	TGTGCCAGCAGCTTAGCTGCGGGGGCCAAAAACATTCAGTACTTC	CASSLAAGAKNIQYF
TRBV5-3	NA	NA	13	TRBJ1-1	TGTGCCAGCAGCTTGGCCCGCGACACTGAAGCTTTCTTT	CASSLARDTEAFF
TRBV29-1	few	TRBD1	16	TRBJ1-2	TGCAGCGTTGAAAACTTTCGGACAGGGGTAGTCTATGGCTACACCTTC	CSVENFRTGVVYGYTF
TRBV7-2	NA	NA	14	TRBJ1-6	TGTGCCAGCAGCCTCCAACCGAAGGATTCACCCCTCCACTTT	CASSLQPKDSPLHF
TRBV27	NA	NA	18	TRBJ1-2	TGTGCCAGCAGTTTTGTATCAATCGGGCAGGGGCCTAACTATGGCTACACCTTC	CASSFVSIGQGPNYGYTF
TRBV27	once	NA	15	TRBJ2-1	TGTGCCAGCAGTTTAGGGGTGGTTATGAACAATGAGCAGTTCTTC	CASSLGVVMNNEQFF
TRBV2	NA	NA	15	TRBJ1-5	TGTGCCAGCAGTGAACTCGGCGGACCCAATCAGCCCCAGCATTTT	CASSELGGPNQPQHF
TRBV2	few	NA	14	TRBJ1-5	TGTGCCAGCAAGGTGGGGCAGGGCAATCAGCCCCAGCATTTT	CASKVGQGNQPQHF
TRBV5-4	few	NA	12	TRBJ1-1	TGTGCCAGCAGCTTGGACGCAGATGAAGCTTTCTTT	CASSLDADEAFF
TRBV28	NA	NA	14	TRBJ2-7	TGTGCCAGCAACCCTCGGACAGAGACCTACGAGCAGTACTTC	CASNPRTETYEQYF
TRBV10-1	few	NA	16	TRBJ2-3	TGCGCCAGCAGTGATGGCGGGCGGCGGGATGCAGATACGCAGTATTTT	CASSDGGRRDADTQYF
TRBV7-2	NA	NA	13	TRBJ2-1	TGTGCCAGCAGCCCTTACCTTAACAATGAGCAGTTCTTC	CASSPYLNNEQFF
TRBV7-9	NA	NA	14	TRBJ1-4	TGTGCCAGCAGTCCGGACCAAACTAATGAAAAACTGTTTTTT	CASSPDQTNEKLFF
TRBV25-1	NA	NA	16	TRBJ2-5	TGTGCCAGCAGTGCCCGGACAGGCCCGGAGGGGGGGACCCAGTACTTC	CASSARTGPEGGTQYF
TRBV7-6	NA	NA	15	TRBJ2-1	TGTGCCAGCAGCAAAATACAGGGTTACTACAATGAGCAGTTCTTC	CASSKIQGYYNEQFF
TRBV11-2	few	NA	15	TRBJ1-1	TGTGCCAGCAGCTCCCCAGGTTCGCCGAACACTGAAGCTTTCTTT	CASSSPGSPNTEAFF
TRBV5-1	NA	NA	15	TRBJ2-7	TGCGCCAGCAGCTTGGTTTCGGGCAGGGGATACGAGCAGTACTTC	CASSLVSGRGYEQYF
TRBV4-1	once	NA	13	TRBJ2-5	TGCGCCAGCAGCCACCGAATTCAAGAGACCCAGTACTTC	CASSHRIQETQYF
TRBV11-2	NA	TRBD2	14	TRBJ2-7	TGTGCCAGCAGCTTATCTGCGGGAGAAGGCGAGCAGTACTTC	CASSLSAGEGEQYF
TRBV4-1	NA	TRBD2	16	TRBJ2-3	TGCGCCAGCAGCCGGAGACTAGCGGGAGTCCCAGATACGCAGTATTTT	CASSRRLAGVPDTQYF
TRBV5-4	NA	NA	14	TRBJ1-2	TGTGCCAGCAGCTTGTACAGGGTGGGTGATGGCTACACCTTC	CASSLYRVGDGYTF
TRBV28	NA	TRBD1	20	TRBJ1-2	TGTGCCAGCATCTTTGGGACAGGGAAGGTTCTCCGGCCTGGGCTATATGGCTACACCTTC	CASIFGTGKVLRPGLYGYTF
TRBV28	NA	TRBD2	16	TRBJ2-7	TGTGCCAGCAGTTCACCAGGACTAGCGGGAGCTTACGAGCAGTACTTC	CASSSPGLAGAYEQYF
TRBV19	NA	TRBD1	15	TRBJ1-2	TGTGCCAGTATCCCGGGACAGGGTTCTGACTATGGCTACACCTTC	CASIPGQGSDYGYTF
TRBV27	NA	TRBD2	14	TRBJ2-7	TGTGCCAGCAGTTCACCCGGGACTATATACGAGCAGTACTTC	CASSSPGTIYEQYF
TRBV14	NA	NA	14	TRBJ2-7	TGTGCCAGCAGCCAAGATCTATTCGGCTACGAGCAGTACTTC	CASSQDLFGYEQYF
TRBV9	NA	TRBD2	21	TRBJ2-7	TGTGCCAGCAGCGTAGGGTCTCAGAGTGGGATGGGGACTAGCGTCTCCTACGAGCAGTACTTC	CASSVGSQSGMGTSVSYEQYF
TRBV25-1	NA	TRBD1	13	TRBJ1-1	TGTGCCAGCAGTGAATTAAGGACAGGGGTGGCTTTCTTT	CASSELRTGVAFF
TRBV25-1	NA	TRBD1	16	TRBJ1-6	TGTGCCAGCAGTGGATCCCCCGGGACAGCTAATTCACCCCTCCACTTT	CASSGSPGTANSPLHF
TRBV2	NA	NA	12	TRBJ1-1	TGTGCCAGCAGTGTCTGGCAAGCGTCAGCTTTCTTT	CASSVWQASAFF
TRBV2	NA	NA	17	TRBJ2-6	TGTGCCAGCAGTGCAACTGATCCCCGCTCTGGGGCCAACGTCCTGACTTTC	CASSATDPRSGANVLTF
TRBV2	NA	TRBD1	14	TRBJ2-2	TGTGCCAGCAGGGGACAGCCTAACACCGGGGAGCTGTTTTTT	CASRGQPNTGELFF
TRBV6-5	many	NA	11	TRBJ1-2	TGTGCCAGTCAGGACAACTATGGCTACACCTTC	CASQDNYGYTF
TRBV28	NA	TRBD1	15	TRBJ1-5	TGTGCCAGCAGTTTATGGGGACAGGGGGTTCAGCCCCAGCATTTT	CASSLWGQGVQPQHF
TRBV5-1	NA	TRBD1	14	TRBJ1-2	TGCGCCAGCAGCTTGGAGGGGGCGCTTTATGGCTACACCTTC	CASSLEGALYGYTF
TRBV18	NA	NA	13	TRBJ2-5	TGTGCCAGCTCACGGGGCCGCCAAGAGACCCAGTACTTC	CASSRGRQETQYF
TRBV7-9	NA	TRBD2	15	TRBJ2-1	TGTGCCAGCAGCCCTAGCGGGAGCTCCTACAATGAGCAGTTCTTC	CASSPSGSSYNEQFF
TRBV28	NA	TRBD2	15	TRBJ2-1	TGTGCCAGCAGAACCGGGACTAGTAACTACAATGAGCAGTTCTTC	CASRTGTSNYNEQFF